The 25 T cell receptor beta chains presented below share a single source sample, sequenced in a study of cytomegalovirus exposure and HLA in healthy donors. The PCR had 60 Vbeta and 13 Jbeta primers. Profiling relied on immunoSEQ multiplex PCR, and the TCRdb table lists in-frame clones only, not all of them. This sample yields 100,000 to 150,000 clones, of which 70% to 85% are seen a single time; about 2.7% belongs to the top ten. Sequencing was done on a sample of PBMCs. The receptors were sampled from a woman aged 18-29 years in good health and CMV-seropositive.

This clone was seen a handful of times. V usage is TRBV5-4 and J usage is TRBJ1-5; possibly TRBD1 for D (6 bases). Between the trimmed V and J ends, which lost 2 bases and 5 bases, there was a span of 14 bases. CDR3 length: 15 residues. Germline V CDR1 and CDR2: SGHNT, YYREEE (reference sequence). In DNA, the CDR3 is TGTGCCAGCAGCTTCGGACCAGGGGCCCATCAGCCCCAGCATTTT. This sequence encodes CASSFGPGAHQPQHF. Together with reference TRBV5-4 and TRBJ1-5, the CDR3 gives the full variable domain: ETGVTQSPTHLIKTRGQQVTLRCSSQSGHNTVSWYQQALGQGPQFIFQYYREEENGRGNFPPRFSGLQFPNYSSELNVNALELDDSALYLCASSFGPGAHQPQHFGDGTRLSIL.

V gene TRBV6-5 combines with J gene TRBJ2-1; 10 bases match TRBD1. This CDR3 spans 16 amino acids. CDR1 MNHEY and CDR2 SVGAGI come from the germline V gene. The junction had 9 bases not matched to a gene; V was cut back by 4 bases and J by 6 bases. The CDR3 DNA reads TGTGCCAGCAGTTGGAATACCGGGACAGGGGCCAATGAGCAGTTCTTC. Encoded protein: CASSWNTGTGANEQFF.

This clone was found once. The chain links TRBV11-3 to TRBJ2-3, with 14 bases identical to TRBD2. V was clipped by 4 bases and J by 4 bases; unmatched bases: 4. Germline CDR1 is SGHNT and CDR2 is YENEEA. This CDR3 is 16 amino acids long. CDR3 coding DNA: TGTGCCAGCAGCTCCGGACTAGCGGGGGGCGCAGATACGCAGTATTTT. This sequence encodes CASSSGLAGGADTQYF.

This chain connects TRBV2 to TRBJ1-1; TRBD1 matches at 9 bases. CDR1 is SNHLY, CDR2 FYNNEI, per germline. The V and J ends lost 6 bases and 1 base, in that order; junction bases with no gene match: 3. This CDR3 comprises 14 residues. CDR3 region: CASRQGAQNTEAFF. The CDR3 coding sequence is TGTGCCAGCAGACAGGGGGCGCAGAACACTGAAGCTTTCTTT.

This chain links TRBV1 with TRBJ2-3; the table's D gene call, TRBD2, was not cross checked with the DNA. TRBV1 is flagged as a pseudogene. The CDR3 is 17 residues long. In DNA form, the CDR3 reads TGCACCAGCAGCCGCCCTAGCGGGGAGTCTAGCACAGATACGCAGTATTTT. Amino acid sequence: CTSSRPSGESSTDTQYF.

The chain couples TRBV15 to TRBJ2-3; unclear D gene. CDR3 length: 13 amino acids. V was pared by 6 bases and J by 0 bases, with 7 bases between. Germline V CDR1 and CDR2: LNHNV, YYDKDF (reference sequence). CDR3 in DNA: TGTGCCACCAGGCTCAGTAGCACAGATACGCAGTATTTT. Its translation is CATRLSSTDTQYF.

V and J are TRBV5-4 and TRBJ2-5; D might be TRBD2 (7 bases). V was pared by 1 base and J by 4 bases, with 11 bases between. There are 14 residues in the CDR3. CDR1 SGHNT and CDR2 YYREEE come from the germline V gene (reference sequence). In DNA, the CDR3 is TGTGCCAGCAGCTTGCCCGGGGGGCGAGAGACCCAGTACTTC. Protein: CASSLPGGRETQYF.

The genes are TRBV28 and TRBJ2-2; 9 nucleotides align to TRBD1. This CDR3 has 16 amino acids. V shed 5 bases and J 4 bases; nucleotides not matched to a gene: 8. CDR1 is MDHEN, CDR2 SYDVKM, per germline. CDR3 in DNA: TGTGCCAGCAGTGTTACAGGGGGCGGTTTCACCGGGGAGCTGTTTTTT. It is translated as CASSVTGGGFTGELFF.

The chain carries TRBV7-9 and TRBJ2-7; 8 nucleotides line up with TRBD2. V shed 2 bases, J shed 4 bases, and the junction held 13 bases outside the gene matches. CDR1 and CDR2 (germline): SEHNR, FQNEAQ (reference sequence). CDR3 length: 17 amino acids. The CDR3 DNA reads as TGTGCCAGCAGCTTATGGATCGGACTAGCTCCGATTTACGAGCAGTACTTC. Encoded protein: CASSLWIGLAPIYEQYF. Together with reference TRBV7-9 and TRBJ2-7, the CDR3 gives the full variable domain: DTGVSQNPRHKITKRGQNVTFRCDPISEHNRLYWYRQTLGQGPEFLTYFQNEAQLEKSRLLSDRFSAERPKGSFSTLEIQRTEQGDSAMYLCASSLWIGLAPIYEQYFGPGTRLTVT.

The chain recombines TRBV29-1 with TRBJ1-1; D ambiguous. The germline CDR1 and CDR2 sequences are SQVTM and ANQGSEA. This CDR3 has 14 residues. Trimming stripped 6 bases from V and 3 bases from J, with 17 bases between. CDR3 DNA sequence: TGCAGCGTCCTAAGGGTTGGGGAGGACACTGAAGCTTTCTTT. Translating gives CSVLRVGEDTEAFF.

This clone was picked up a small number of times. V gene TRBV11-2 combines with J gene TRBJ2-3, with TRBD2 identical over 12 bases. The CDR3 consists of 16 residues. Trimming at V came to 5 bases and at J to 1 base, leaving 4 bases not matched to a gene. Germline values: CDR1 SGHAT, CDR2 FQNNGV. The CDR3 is CASSPGLAGRTDTQYF. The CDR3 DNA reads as TGTGCCAGCAGCCCGGGACTAGCGGGTCGCACAGATACGCAGTATTTT.

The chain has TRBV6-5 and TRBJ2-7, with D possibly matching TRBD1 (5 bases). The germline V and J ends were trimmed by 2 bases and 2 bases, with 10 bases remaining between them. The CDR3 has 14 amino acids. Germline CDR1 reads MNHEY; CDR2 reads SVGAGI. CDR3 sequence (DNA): TGTGCCAGCAGTTACCCAGGGCAGGCCTACGAGCAGTACTTC. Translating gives CASSYPGQAYEQYF.

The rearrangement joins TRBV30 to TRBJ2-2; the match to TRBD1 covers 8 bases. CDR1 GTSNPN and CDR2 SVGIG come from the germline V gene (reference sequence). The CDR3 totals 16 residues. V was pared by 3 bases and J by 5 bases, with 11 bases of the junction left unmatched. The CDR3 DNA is TGTGCCTGGAGGACCATTTGGACAGGGAGGACCGGGGAGCTGTTTTTT. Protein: CAWRTIWTGRTGELFF.

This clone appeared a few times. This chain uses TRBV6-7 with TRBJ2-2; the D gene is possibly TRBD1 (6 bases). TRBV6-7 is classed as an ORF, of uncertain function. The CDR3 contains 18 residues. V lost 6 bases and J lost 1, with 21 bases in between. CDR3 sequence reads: CASSYPGTLNLNTGELFF. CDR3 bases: TGTGCCAGCAGCTATCCCGGGACACTAAATTTGAACACCGGGGAGCTGTTTTTT.

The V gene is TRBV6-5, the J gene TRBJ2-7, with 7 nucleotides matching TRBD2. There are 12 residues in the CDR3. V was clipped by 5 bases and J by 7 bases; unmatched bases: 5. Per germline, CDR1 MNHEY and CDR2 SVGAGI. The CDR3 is CASSQTGGEQYF. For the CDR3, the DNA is TGTGCCAGCAGTCAAACCGGGGGGGAGCAGTACTTC.

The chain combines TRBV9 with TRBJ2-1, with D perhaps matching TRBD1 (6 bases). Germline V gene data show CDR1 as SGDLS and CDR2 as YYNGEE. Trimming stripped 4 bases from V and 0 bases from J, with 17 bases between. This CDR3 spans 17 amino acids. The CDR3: CASSPRQAQRSYNEQFF. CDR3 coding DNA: TGTGCCAGCAGCCCAAGACAGGCCCAACGCTCCTACAATGAGCAGTTCTTC.

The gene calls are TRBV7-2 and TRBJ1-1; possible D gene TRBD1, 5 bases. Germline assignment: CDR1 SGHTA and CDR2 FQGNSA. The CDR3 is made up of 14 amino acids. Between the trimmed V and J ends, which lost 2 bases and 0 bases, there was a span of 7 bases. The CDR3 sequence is CASSLNRLNTEAFF. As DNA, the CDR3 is TGTGCCAGCAGCTTAAACAGGCTGAACACTGAAGCTTTCTTT.

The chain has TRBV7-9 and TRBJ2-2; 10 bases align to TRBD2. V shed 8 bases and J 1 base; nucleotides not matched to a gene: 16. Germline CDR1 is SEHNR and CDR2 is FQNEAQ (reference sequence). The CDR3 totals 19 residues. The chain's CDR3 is CASHRSLAGARWNTGELFF. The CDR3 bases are TGTGCCAGCCATAGGAGCCTAGCGGGGGCCCGATGGAACACCGGGGAGCTGTTTTTT.

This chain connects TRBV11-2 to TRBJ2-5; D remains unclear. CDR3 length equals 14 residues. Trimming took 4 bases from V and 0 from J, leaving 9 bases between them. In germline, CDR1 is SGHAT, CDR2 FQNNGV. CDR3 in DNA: TGTGCCAGCAGCTCCCCCCAGGACCAAGAGACCCAGTACTTC. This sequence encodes CASSSPQDQETQYF.

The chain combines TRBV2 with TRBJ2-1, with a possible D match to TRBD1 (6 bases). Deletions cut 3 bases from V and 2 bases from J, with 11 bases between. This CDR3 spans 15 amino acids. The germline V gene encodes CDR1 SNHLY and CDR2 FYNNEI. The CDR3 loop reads CASSELGGAYNEQFF. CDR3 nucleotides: TGTGCCAGCAGTGAGCTTGGGGGCGCCTACAATGAGCAGTTCTTC. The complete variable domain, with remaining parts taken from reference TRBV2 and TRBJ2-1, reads EPEVTQTPSHQVTQMGQEVILRCVPISNHLYFYWYRQILGQKVEFLVSFYNNEISEKSEIFDDQFSVERPDGSNFTLKIRSTKLEDSAMYFCASSELGGAYNEQFFGPGTRLTVL.

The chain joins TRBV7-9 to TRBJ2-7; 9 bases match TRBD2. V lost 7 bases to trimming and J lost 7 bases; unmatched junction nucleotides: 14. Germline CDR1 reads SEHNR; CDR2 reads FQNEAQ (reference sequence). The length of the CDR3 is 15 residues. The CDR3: CASTRSGGNSFEQYF. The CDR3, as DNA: TGTGCCAGCACCCGTAGCGGGGGCAACTCCTTTGAGCAGTACTTC.

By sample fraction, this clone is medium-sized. The CDR3 nucleotides read TGCGCCAGCAGTGACCCAAACACTGAAGCTTTCTTT. This codes for CASSDPNTEAFF. The chain carries TRBV10-2 and TRBJ1-1; D gene uncertain. CDR3 length: 12 residues. Germline V gives CDR1 WSHSY, CDR2 SAAADI. Trimming stripped 3 bases from V and 2 bases from J, with 4 bases between.

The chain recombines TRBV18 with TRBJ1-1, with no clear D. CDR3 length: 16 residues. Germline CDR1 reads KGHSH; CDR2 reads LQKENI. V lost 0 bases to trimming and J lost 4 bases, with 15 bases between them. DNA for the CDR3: TGTGCCAGCTCACCACCTTTCTCCGGGGAGGCCACTGAAGCTTTCTTT. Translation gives CASSPPFSGEATEAFF.

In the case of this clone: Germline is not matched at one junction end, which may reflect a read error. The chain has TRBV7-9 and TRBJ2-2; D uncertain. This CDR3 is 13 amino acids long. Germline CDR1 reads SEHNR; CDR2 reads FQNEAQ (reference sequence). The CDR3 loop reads CSSSFPRAGELFF. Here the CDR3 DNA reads TGTTCCAGCAGCTTTCCCCGGGCCGGGGAGCTGTTTTTT.

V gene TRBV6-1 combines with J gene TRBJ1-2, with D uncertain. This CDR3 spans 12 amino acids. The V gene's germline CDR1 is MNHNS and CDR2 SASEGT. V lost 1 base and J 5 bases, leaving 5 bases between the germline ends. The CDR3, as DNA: TGTGCCAGCAGTGAAGTAGATTATGGCTACACCTTC. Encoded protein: CASSEVDYGYTF.